In its sample, the clone carrying this T cell receptor (beta chain) was seen a few times. The sample originates from a study of blood T cell repertoires in COVID-19. Study-level information: Acute and convalescent COVID-19 samples came from the United States, Italy and Spain. In each case, the material was cDNA or gDNA derived from T cells, B-cell-depleted T cells, or PBMCs.

The CDR3 is 16 amino acids. CDR1 is LNHNV, CDR2 YYDKDF, per germline (reference sequence). Trimming removed 3 bases from V and 1 base from J; junction bases left unmatched: 4. Per the original methods: From reference gene primer amplification, estimates of nucleated cell counts were derived. Generated by immunoSEQ multiplex PCR, the TCRdb table keeps only in-frame clones and is missing some. Clone size and the V and J calls come from that table; the DNA yielded D and trimming. The sample contains around 89,000 clones, about 78% of which appear only once. The rearrangement joins TRBV15 to TRBJ2-7, with TRBD2 matching 12 bases. This receptor was obtained from a woman older than 75 with acute or convalescent COVID-19. Specimen: peripheral blood. This CDR3 reads CATSRGLAGSSYEQYF. The CDR3 region has the DNA TGTGCCACCAGCAGGGGACTAGCGGGCTCTTCCTACGAGCAGTACTTC.